The next 18 T cell receptor beta chains were all read from a single sample in a study of blood T cell repertoires in COVID-19. Assay used: immunoSEQ multiplex PCR; TCRdb lists only in-frame clones, some missing. The sample includes 100,000 or so clones, about 89% seen only once; the top ten take around 10%. What was sequenced was peripheral blood. The receptors were gathered from a woman in her twenties or thirties with acute or convalescent COVID-19.

As DNA, the CDR3 is TGTGCCAGCTATGTAAATTCCGCCGGGGAGCTGTTTTTT. Its protein is CASYVNSAGELFF. The rearrangement joins TRBV12-3 or TRBV12-4 to TRBJ2-2; D is undetermined. Trimming removed 8 bases at V and 6 bases at J, with 13 bases between. CDR3 size: 13 residues.

The genes are TRBV24-1 and TRBJ1-1; no clear D. The germline V gene encodes CDR1 KGHDR and CDR2 SFDVKD. Trimming left V 2 bases short and J 1 base short, with 16 bases between. CDR3 length: 17 residues. This CDR3 reads CATSDWPPTGENTEAFF. The CDR3 DNA reads as TGTGCCACCAGTGATTGGCCTCCAACCGGGGAGAACACTGAAGCTTTCTTT.

The genes are TRBV5-6 and TRBJ2-3; 8 nucleotides match TRBD2. The CDR3 covers 16 residues. V shed 0 bases, J shed 3 bases, and the junction held 6 bases outside the gene matches. The V gene's germline CDR1 is SGHDT and CDR2 YYEEEE. The DNA for the CDR3 is TGTGCCAGCAGCTTGGAAGCGGGGGCGACAACAGATACGCAGTATTTT. It translates to CASSLEAGATTDTQYF.

CDR3 sequence reads: CASSESGDTEAFF. The CDR3 nucleotides are TGCGCCAGCAGTGAATCCGGGGACACTGAAGCTTTCTTT. This chain joins TRBV10-1 and TRBJ1-1; D gene unclear. The CDR3 sequence is 13 residues long. Germline CDR1 is WNHNN and CDR2 is SYGVQD (reference sequence). With 3 bases removed from V and 3 bases from J, the gap between germline ends came to 8 bases.

The chain combines TRBV5-1 with TRBJ2-2, with unresolved D. Germline V gives CDR1 SGHRS, CDR2 YFSETQ. The CDR3 sequence is 15 residues long. The V gene lost 0 bases and the J gene lost 5 bases, with 11 bases spanning the gap. The CDR3 coding sequence is TGCGCCAGCAGCTTGGGATTCCCCAGAACCGGGGAGCTGTTTTTT. Protein product: CASSLGFPRTGELFF.

The chain carries TRBV5-1 and TRBJ1-2; 10 bases align to TRBD1. There are 16 residues in the CDR3. J gave up 4 bases and V 4 bases, and 10 bases lay outside the gene matches. Germline CDR1 reads SGHRS; CDR2 reads YFSETQ. CDR3 nucleotides: TGCGCCAGCAGCAATGCCGGGACAGGGGTCGGCTATGGCTACACCTTC. This codes for CASSNAGTGVGYGYTF. Full variable domain (outside the CDR3, taken from reference TRBV5-1 and TRBJ1-2): KAGVTQTPRYLIKTRGQQVTLSCSPISGHRSVSWYQQTPGQGLQFLFEYFSETQRNKGNFPGRFSGRQFSNSRSEMNVSTLELGDSALYLCASSNAGTGVGYGYTFGSGTRLTVV.

This clone has just a few counts. The gene calls are TRBV7-6 and TRBJ2-7; D is possibly TRBD1 (6 bases). The CDR3 is made up of 15 amino acids. V dropped 2 bases and J dropped 7 bases, with 18 bases sitting between them. Germline V gene lookup returns CDR1 SGHVS and CDR2 FNYEAQ. The CDR3 reads CASSLSTGPRGEQYF. CDR3 sequence (DNA): TGTGCCAGCAGCTTATCCACAGGGCCAAGGGGGGAGCAGTACTTC.

The CDR3 spells CATSGGTGGKNEQFF. As DNA, the CDR3 is TGTGCCACCAGTGGGGGGACAGGGGGTAAAAATGAGCAGTTCTTC. This rearrangement joins TRBV24-1 to TRBJ2-1, with 11 bases aligning to TRBD1. CDR3 size: 15 residues. The junction had 6 bases not matched to a gene; V was cut back by 5 bases and J by 7 bases. Per germline, CDR1 KGHDR and CDR2 SFDVKD.

The chain employs TRBV11-2 and TRBJ1-1; tentatively, D is TRBD1 (5 bases). Trimming removed 1 base at V and 1 base at J, with 10 bases between. The CDR3 loop spans 15 amino acids. CDR1 is SGHAT, CDR2 FQNNGV, per germline. CDR3 nucleotides: TGTGCCAGCAGCTTAGTGCGGGGGACGAACACTGAAGCTTTCTTT. Its translation is CASSLVRGTNTEAFF.

The gene calls are TRBV7-3 and TRBJ1-6, with no clear D. V was pared by 2 bases and J by 7 bases, with 9 bases between. This CDR3 comprises 14 residues. From germline, CDR1 is SGHTA and CDR2 FQGTGA. The CDR3 protein is CASSLEDANSPLHF. The DNA of the CDR3 is TGTGCCAGCAGCTTAGAGGATGCAAATTCACCCCTCCACTTT.

The chain uses TRBV30 and TRBJ1-2, with a possible D match to TRBD1 (6 bases). This CDR3 spans 10 amino acids. The V gene's germline CDR1 is GTSNPN and CDR2 SVGIG (reference sequence). DNA of the CDR3: TGTGCTGGAGAGGGGGATGGCTACACCTTC. Residues: CAGEGDGYTF.

This rearrangement joins TRBV2 to TRBJ1-5; tentatively, D is TRBD1 (5 bases). The CDR3 has 14 residues. Germline V gene data show CDR1 as SNHLY and CDR2 as FYNNEI. The V gene lost 6 bases and the J gene lost 1 base, with 10 bases spanning the gap. This CDR3 is CASSRVRSNQPQHF. CDR3 bases: TGTGCCAGCAGCAGGGTCAGGAGCAATCAGCCCCAGCATTTT.

The chain combines TRBV27 with TRBJ1-2, with D perhaps TRBD1 (5 bases). The CDR3 has 14 residues. Trimming stripped 5 bases from V and 5 bases from J, with 15 bases between. Germline loops: CDR1 MNHEY, CDR2 SMNVEV (reference sequence). The CDR3 region has the DNA TGTGCCAGCAGTGATCGACAGTCCGGGTATGGCTACACCTTC. This sequence encodes CASSDRQSGYGYTF.

This clone was seen only once. V gene TRBV4-1 combines with J gene TRBJ1-2, with D possibly matching TRBD1 (6 bases). Trimming took off 1 base at V and 13 bases at J, with 16 bases between the two ends. The CDR3 is 13 residues long. The germline gives CDR1 MGHRA, CDR2 YSYEKL. The CDR3 bases are TGCGCCAGCAGCCAAGCCCGGGACATCCGGCGCACCTTC. Its translation: CASSQARDIRRTF.

The chain uses TRBV6-5 and TRBJ1-2; 7 bases line up with TRBD1. Germline loops: CDR1 MNHEY, CDR2 SVGAGI. V gave up 7 bases and J gave up 2 bases; unmatched junction bases: 7. CDR3 length equals 14 residues. For the CDR3, the DNA is TGTGCCAGCACCCCTTCAGGGGGGAACTATGGCTACACCTTC. Encoded protein: CASTPSGGNYGYTF.

The chain has TRBV7-2 and TRBJ2-1; D is uncertain. The germline gives CDR1 SGHTA, CDR2 FQGNSA. The CDR3 has 15 amino acids. V lost 6 bases and J lost 2, with 14 bases in between. CDR3 in amino acids: CASSGYGGTYNEQFF. The CDR3 coding sequence is TGTGCCAGCAGTGGGTATGGCGGAACCTACAATGAGCAGTTCTTC.

The genes are TRBV18 and TRBJ1-1; TRBD1 matches 10 bases. Germline CDR1 is KGHSH and CDR2 is LQKENI. The J segment lost 4 bases and the V segment lost 1 base, leaving 12 bases of the junction unmatched. This CDR3 contains 18 residues. The DNA for the CDR3 is TGTGCCAGCTCACCACGACAGGGGGCGAGAATGTTGGGCACTGAAGCTTTCTTT. Protein: CASSPRQGARMLGTEAFF. The entire variable domain, with the rest obtained from reference TRBV18 and TRBJ1-1, is as follows: NAGVMQNPRHLVRRRGQEARLRCSPMKGHSHVYWYRQLPEEGLKFMVYLQKENIIDESGMPKERFSAEFPKEGPSILRIQQVVRGDSAAYFCASSPRQGARMLGTEAFFGQGTRLTVV.

The V and J genes are TRBV2 and TRBJ2-6; 8 nucleotides align to TRBD2. This CDR3 is 17 amino acids long. The germline CDR1 and CDR2 sequences are SNHLY and FYNNEI. With V trimmed by 7 bases and J by 1 base, 9 bases remained unmatched. CDR3 sequence: CASIRGLAPSGANVLTF. CDR3 DNA sequence: TGTGCCAGCATACGCGGACTAGCACCTTCTGGGGCCAACGTCCTGACTTTC.